This T cell receptor beta chain stems from a study of shared clonotypes between healthy human individuals. For the study at large: The cohort had two women and a few men, ages 18 to 49. Study-level results: Sequencing depth was a factor that was expected to affect clonotype sharing among donors.

This CDR3 comprises 16 residues. After removal of 0 bases from V and 3 bases from J, the junction contained 3 bases not matched to a gene. Germline V CDR1 and CDR2: KGHSY, FQNENV. A word on this clone: Its antigen remains unidentified.

The repertoire was sequenced with immunoSEQ multiplex PCR; TCRdb's copy has only in-frame clones and lacks some. The table includes 2 million to 2.5 million clones, approximately 90% detected once. The investigators split CD4+ cells into a CD45RA+ naive subset and a CD45RA-negative memory subset. The chain employs TRBV16 and TRBJ1-5, with 9 bases that match TRBD1. The receptor's source is a man younger than 30 in good health. Some clones in this sample may be carry-over from other donors' samples. Sequenced sample: naive CD4+ T cells from PBMCs. The sample's subset: CD45RA+ positively selected. The CDR3 region is CASSQSGQGDNQPQHF. In DNA form, the CDR3 reads TGTGCCAGCAGCCAATCGGGACAGGGTGACAATCAGCCCCAGCATTTT.